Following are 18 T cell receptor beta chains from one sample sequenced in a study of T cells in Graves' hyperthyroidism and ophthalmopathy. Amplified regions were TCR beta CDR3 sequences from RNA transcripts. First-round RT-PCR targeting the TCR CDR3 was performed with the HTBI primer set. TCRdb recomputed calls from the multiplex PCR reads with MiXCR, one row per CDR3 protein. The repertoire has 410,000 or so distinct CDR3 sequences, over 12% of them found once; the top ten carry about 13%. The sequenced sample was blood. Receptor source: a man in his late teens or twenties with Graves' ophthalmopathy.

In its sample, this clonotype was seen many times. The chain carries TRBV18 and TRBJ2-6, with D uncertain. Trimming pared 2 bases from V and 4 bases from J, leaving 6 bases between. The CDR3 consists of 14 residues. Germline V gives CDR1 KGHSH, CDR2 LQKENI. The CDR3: CASSPEVGANVLTF. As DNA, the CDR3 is TGTGCCAGCTCACCAGAGGTAGGGGCCAACGTCCTGACTTTC. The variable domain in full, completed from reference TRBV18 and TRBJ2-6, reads NAGVMQNPRHLVRRRGQEARLRCSPMKGHSHVYWYRQLPEEGLKFMVYLQKENIIDESGMPKERFSAEFPKEGPSILRIQQVVRGDSAAYFCASSPEVGANVLTFGAGSRLTVL.

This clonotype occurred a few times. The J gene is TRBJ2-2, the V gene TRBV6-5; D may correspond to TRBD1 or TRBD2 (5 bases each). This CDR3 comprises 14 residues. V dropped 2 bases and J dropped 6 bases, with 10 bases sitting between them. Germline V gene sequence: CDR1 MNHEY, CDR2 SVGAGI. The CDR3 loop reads CASSYGGRAGELFF. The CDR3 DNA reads TGTGCCAGCAGTTACGGGGGAAGGGCCGGGGAGCTGTTTTTT.

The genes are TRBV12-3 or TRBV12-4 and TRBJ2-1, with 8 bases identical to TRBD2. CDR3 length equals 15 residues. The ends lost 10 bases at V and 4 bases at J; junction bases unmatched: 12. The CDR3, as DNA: TGTGCCATACACCTGAGCGGGAGAATGTACAATGAGCAGTTCTTC. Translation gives CAIHLSGRMYNEQFF.

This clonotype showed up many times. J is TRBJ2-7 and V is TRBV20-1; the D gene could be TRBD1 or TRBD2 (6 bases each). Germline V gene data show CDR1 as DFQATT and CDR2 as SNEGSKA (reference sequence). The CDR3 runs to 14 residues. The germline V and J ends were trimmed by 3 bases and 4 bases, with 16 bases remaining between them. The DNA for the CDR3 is TGCAGTGCTAGGGACGGAGGGGGTCGGTACGAGCAGTACTTC. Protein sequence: CSARDGGGRYEQYF.

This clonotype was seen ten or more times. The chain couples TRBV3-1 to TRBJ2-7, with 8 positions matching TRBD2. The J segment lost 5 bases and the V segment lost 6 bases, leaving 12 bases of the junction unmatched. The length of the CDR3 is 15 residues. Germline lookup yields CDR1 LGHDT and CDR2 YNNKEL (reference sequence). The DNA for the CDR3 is TGTGCCAGCAGACCGGGATCAGCGGGGGTGGACGAGCAGTACTTC. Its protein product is CASRPGSAGVDEQYF.

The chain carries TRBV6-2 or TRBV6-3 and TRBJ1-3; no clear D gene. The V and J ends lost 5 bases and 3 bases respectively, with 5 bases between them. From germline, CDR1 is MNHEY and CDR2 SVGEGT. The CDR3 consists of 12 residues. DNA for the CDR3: TGTGCCAGCAGTACCGATGGAAACACCATATATTTT. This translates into CASSTDGNTIYF.

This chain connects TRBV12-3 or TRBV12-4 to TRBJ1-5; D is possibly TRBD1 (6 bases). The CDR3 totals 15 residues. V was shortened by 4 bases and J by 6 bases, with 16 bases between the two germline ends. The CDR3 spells CASSSQGTSGQPQHF. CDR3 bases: TGTGCCAGCAGTTCTCAAGGGACATCAGGTCAGCCCCAGCATTTT.

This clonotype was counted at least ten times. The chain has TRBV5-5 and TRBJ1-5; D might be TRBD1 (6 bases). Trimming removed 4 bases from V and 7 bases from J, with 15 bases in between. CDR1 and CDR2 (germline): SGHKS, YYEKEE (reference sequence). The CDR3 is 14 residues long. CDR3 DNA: TGTGCCAGCAGCCCAAGTGGACAGCACCAGCCCCAGCATTTT. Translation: CASSPSGQHQPQHF.

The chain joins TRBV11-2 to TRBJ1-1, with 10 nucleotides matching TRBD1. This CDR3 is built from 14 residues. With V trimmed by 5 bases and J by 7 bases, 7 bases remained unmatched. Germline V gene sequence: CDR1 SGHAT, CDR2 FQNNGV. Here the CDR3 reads CASSRWTGGIEAFF. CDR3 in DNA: TGTGCCAGCAGCCGATGGACAGGGGGGATTGAAGCTTTCTTT.

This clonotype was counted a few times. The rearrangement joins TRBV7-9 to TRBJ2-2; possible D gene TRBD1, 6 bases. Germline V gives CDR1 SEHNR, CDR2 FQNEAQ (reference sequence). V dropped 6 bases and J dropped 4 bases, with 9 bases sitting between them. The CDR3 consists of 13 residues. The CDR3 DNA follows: TGTGCCAGCAGGACAGGTCGCACCGGGGAGCTGTTTTTT. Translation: CASRTGRTGELFF.

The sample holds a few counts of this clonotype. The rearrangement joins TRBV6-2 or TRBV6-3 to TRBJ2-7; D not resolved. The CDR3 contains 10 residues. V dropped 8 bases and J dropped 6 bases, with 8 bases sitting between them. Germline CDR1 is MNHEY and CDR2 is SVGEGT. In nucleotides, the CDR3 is TGTGCCAGCGACTCAACCGAGCAGTACTTC. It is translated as CASDSTEQYF.

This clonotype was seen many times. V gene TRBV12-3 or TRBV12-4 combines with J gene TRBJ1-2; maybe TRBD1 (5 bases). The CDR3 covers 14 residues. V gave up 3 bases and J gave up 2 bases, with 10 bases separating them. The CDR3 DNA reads TGTGCCAGCAGTTTCGCCAGGGCCAACTATGGCTACACCTTC. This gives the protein CASSFARANYGYTF.

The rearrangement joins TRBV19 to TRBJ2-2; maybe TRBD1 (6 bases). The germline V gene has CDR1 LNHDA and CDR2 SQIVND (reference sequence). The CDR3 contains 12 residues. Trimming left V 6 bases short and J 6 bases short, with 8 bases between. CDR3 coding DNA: TGTGCCAGTAGGACAGGTGCCGGGGAGCTGTTTTTT. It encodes CASRTGAGELFF.

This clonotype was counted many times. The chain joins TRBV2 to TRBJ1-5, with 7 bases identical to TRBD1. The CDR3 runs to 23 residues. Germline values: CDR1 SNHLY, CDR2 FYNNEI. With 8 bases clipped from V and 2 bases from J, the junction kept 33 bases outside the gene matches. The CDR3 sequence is CASRQDRVLAPPFVSIRNQPQHF. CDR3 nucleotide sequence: TGTGCCAGCCGACAAGACAGGGTCCTCGCCCCTCCATTCGTGAGTATTCGCAATCAGCCCCAGCATTTT.

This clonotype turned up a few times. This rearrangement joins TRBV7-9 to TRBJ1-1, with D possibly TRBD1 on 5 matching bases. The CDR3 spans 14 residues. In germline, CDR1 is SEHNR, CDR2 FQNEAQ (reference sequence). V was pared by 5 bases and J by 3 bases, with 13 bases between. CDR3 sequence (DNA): TGTGCCAGCAGCAAAGAGCGGGGGTACACTGAAGCTTTCTTT. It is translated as CASSKERGYTEAFF.

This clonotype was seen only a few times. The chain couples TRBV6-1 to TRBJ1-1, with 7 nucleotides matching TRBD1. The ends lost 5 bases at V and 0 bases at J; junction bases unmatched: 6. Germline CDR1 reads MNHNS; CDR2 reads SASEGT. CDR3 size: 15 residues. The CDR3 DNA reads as TGTGCCAGCAGTAATCCAGGGGGGTTGAACACTGAAGCTTTCTTT. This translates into CASSNPGGLNTEAFF.

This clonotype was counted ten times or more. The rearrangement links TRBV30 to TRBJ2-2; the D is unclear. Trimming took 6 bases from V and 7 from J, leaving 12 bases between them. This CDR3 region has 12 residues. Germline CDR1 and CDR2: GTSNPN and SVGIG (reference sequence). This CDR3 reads CACPAKVGELFF. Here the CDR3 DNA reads TGTGCCTGTCCCGCGAAGGTCGGGGAGCTGTTTTTT.

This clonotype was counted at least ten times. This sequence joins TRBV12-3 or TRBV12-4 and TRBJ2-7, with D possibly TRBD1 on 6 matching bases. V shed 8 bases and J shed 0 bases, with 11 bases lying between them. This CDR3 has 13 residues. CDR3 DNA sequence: TGTGCCAGCCAGGGGTCATTCTCCTACGAGCAGTACTTC. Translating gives CASQGSFSYEQYF.